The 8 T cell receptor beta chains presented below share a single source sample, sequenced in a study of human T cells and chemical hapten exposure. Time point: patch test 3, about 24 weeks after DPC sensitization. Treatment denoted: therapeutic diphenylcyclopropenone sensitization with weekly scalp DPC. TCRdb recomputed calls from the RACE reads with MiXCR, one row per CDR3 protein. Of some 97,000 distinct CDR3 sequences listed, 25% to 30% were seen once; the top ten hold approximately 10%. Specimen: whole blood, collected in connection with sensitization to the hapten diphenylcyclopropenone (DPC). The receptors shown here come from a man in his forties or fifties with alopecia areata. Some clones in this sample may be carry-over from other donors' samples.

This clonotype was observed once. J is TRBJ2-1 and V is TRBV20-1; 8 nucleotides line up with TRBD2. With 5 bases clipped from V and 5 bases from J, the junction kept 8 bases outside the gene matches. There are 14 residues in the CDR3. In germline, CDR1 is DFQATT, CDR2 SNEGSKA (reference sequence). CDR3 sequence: CSAPTSGINNEQFF. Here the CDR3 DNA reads TGCAGTGCTCCTACTAGCGGAATAAACAATGAGCAGTTCTTC.

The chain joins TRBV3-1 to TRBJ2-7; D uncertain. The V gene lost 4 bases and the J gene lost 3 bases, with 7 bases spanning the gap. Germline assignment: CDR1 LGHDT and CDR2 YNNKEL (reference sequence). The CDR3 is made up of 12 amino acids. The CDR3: CASSRTDYEQYF. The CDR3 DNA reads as TGTGCCAGCAGCCGAACCGACTACGAGCAGTACTTC.

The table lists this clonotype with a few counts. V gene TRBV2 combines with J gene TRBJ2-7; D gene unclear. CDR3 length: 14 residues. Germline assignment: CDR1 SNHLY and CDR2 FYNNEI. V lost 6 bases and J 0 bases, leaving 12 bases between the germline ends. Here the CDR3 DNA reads TGTGCCAGCAGCCTATCGAGGAGCTCCTACGAGCAGTACTTC. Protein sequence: CASSLSRSSYEQYF.

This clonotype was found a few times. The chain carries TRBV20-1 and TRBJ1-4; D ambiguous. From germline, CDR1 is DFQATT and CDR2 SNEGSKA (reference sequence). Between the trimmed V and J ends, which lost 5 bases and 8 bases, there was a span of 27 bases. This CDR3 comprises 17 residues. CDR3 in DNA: TGCAGTGCTCCTAGAACCCGTCCGACTGTTGGAGGAGAAAAACTGTTTTTT. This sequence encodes CSAPRTRPTVGGEKLFF.

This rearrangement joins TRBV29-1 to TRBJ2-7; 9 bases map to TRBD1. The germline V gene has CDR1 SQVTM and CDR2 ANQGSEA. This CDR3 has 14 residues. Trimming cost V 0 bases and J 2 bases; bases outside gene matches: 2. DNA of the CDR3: TGCAGCGTTGAAGATCGGGACAGGGCCTACGAGCAGTACTTC. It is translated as CSVEDRDRAYEQYF.

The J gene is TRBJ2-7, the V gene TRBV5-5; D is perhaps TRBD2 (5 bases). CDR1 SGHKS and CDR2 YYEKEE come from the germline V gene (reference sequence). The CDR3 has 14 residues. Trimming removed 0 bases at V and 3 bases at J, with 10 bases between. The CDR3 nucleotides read TGTGCCAGCAGCTTGGATGCGGGTGACTACGAGCAGTACTTC. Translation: CASSLDAGDYEQYF.

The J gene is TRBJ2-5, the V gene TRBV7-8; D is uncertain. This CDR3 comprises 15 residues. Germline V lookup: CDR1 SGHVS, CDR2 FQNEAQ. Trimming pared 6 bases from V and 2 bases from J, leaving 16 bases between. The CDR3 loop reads CASRHGATIQETQYF. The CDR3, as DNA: TGTGCCAGCAGACATGGCGCAACGATACAAGAGACCCAGTACTTC. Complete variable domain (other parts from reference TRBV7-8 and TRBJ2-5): GAGVSQSPRYKVAKRGQDVALRCDPISGHVSLFWYQQALGQGPEFLTYFQNEAQLDKSGLPSDRFFAERPEGSVSTLKIQRTQQEDSAVYLCASRHGATIQETQYFGPGTRLLVL.

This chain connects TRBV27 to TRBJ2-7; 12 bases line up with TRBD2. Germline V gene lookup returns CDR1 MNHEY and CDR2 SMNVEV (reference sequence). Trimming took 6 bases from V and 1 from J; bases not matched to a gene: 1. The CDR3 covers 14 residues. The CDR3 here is CASSGTSGSYEQYF. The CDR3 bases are TGTGCCAGCAGCGGGACTAGCGGGTCCTACGAGCAGTACTTC.